This TCR beta chain was captured by sequencing in a study of T cell responses to AZD1222 COVID-19 vaccine (dated by TCRdb to the early 2020s). Regarding the research as a whole: AZD1222 recipients whose second dose came at about 4 weeks and those whose second dose came at about 12 weeks were combined into one group, since spike-specific TCR depth and breadth did not differ between the two schedules. TCR sequencing was performed for 230 to 250 trial participants, of whom roughly 200 were given two doses of AZD1222 and approximately 25 were given two doses of MenACWY control vaccine. Enrollment into the trials was organized by age into subgroups of 18-55, 56-69 and 70-plus years, and those subgroups contained roughly 140, 27 and 60 TCR-sequenced participants, respectively.

The trim is 5 bases for V and 8 bases for J, with a gap of 15 bases between the germline ends. Reading from cysteine to phenylalanine, the CDR3 counts 13 amino acids. Kept here is only the CDR3 DNA, which spans 39 bases and is read in frame from base 1. The germline V gene supplies CDR1 SGHTA and CDR2 FQGTGA. This specimen's time point label, interpreted: baseline before first vaccination. Vaccinee samples came from UK trials COV001 and COV002, including a single-blind randomized controlled phase 2/3 trial of AZD1222 (ChAdOx1 nCoV-19) in healthy adults. For TCRbeta chain sequencing, PBMC samples from trial participants were taken at day 0 and at day 28 after the second dose. The CDR3 regions of human TCRbeta chains were subjected to immunosequencing. Turning to the authors' computational methods: Repertoire TCRs were matched against a reference library of SARS-CoV-2-specific TCRs generated with the MIRA antigen-specificity platform. Breadth was defined as the fraction of unique TCRs that were SARS-CoV-2-associated. Depth was defined as the fraction of total T cells that were SARS-CoV-2-associated. Each spike-specific TCR was assigned to its reactive spike region and to a CD4 or CD8 class using the MIRA data. Log10-transformed breadth and depth values were compared by one-way ANOVA with Sidak's multiple comparisons tests. TCRdb retrieved this table from immuneACCESS and kept in-frame rearrangements only. Not all clones are present; in checked studies, unresolved V genes account for under half, and no reason is known for the remainder. V and J calls and clone size are as listed in that table; D and trimming were resolved from the DNA. Present in this sample are about 88,000 clones, about 91% of which were seen just once. The top ten constitute 5% to 5.5% of the sample.

Study-level results and caveats: Participants were mostly white British, with more females than males. The authors suggested clonal diversity may have been underestimated. Conclusions about previously exposed vaccinees are limited, since just a handful of AZD1222 recipients were seropositive for SARS-CoV-2 at baseline. After two AZD1222 doses, spike-specific TCR breadth and depth were significantly higher than at day 0 and than in MenACWY recipients. The whole spike protein was spanned by vaccine-associated CD4 TCRs, and dominant responses were seen in regions 160-218 and 743-854. The 56-69-year group was small, and its depth increase did not reach significance, likely because of low power. Because no day 14 peak-response samples were available, repertoires were characterized only after the peak T cell response. Epitopes outside the regions mutated in the B.1.351 and B.1.1.7 variants were reportedly recognized by nearly half of the unique spike-specific TCRs.

Details on this clone: The antigen this receptor binds is unknown. No quality values exist for individual bases; no much larger clone is one base distant.

This clonotype was sampled from an adult in good health. The chain was built from TRBV7-3 and TRBJ1-2, with TRBD1 tentatively as D gene (6 bases match). The source material was peripheral blood, sampled on day 0 of AZD1222 vaccination. The sequence in DNA is TGTGCCAGCAGCCCAAGTCACAGGGAAGGCTACACCTTC. It encodes CASSPSHREGYTF.